The rows below give T cell receptor beta chains drawn from one sample of a study of shared clonotypes between healthy human individuals. Method: immunoSEQ multiplex PCR; TCRdb's copy keeps in-frame clones and lacks some. The top ten hold 0.35% to 0.5% of the sample, which has 2 million to 2.5 million clones, over 85% seen once. The material sequenced was naive CD4+ T cells from PBMCs. The receptors derive from a man aged 18 to 29 in good health. Some clones in this sample may be carry-over from other donors' samples. The CDR3 runs from the conserved cysteine through the conserved F or W. Fields, in order: V gene, D gene, J gene, CDR3 DNA, CDR3 protein. A D gene is named only where the DNA matches it firmly.

v_call: TRBV2
d_call: NA
j_call: TRBJ2-5
cdr3_nt: TGTGCCAGCAGTGTCAGGGGTGGGGAGACCCAGTACTTC
cdr3_aa: CASSVRGGETQYF

v_call: TRBV28
d_call: TRBD2
j_call: TRBJ2-3
cdr3_nt: TGTGCCAGCAGTTCCCGGGGACTAGCGGGGCCCACAGATACGCAGTATTTT
cdr3_aa: CASSSRGLAGPTDTQYF

v_call: TRBV7-3
d_call: NA
j_call: TRBJ2-3
cdr3_nt: TGTGCCAGCACCGTACTTAGTTCTAGCACAGATACGCAGTATTTT
cdr3_aa: CASTVLSSSTDTQYF

v_call: TRBV5-1
d_call: NA
j_call: TRBJ1-2
cdr3_nt: TGCGCCAGCAGCGGGGTCGTAGGAGGGGGCTACACCTTC
cdr3_aa: CASSGVVGGGYTF

v_call: TRBV18
d_call: NA
j_call: TRBJ2-5
cdr3_nt: TGTGCCAGCTCACCGGTAACCAAAGAGACCCAGTACTTC
cdr3_aa: CASSPVTKETQYF

v_call: TRBV7-9
d_call: TRBD1
j_call: TRBJ1-1
cdr3_nt: TGTGCCAGCAGCCAGCGGATAGGGACAGGGCCAAACACTGAAGCTTTCTTT
cdr3_aa: CASSQRIGTGPNTEAFF

v_call: TRBV12-1
d_call: NA
j_call: TRBJ1-1
cdr3_nt: TGTGCCAGCAGCCCCAGGGTAGTGAACACTGAAGCTTTCTTT
cdr3_aa: CASSPRVVNTEAFF

v_call: TRBV11-3
d_call: NA
j_call: TRBJ1-1
cdr3_nt: TGTGCCAGCAGCTTACGATCCGGAATTTCTATGAACACTGAAGCTTTCTTT
cdr3_aa: CASSLRSGISMNTEAFF

v_call: TRBV7-2
d_call: NA
j_call: TRBJ1-3
cdr3_nt: TGTGCCAGCAGCTTAGCGATCGGGGCTGGAAACACCATATATTTT
cdr3_aa: CASSLAIGAGNTIYF

v_call: TRBV9
d_call: NA
j_call: TRBJ2-6
cdr3_nt: TGTGCCAGCAGCGCACTCTCTGGGGCCAACGTCCTGACTTTC
cdr3_aa: CASSALSGANVLTF

v_call: TRBV5-1
d_call: TRBD1
j_call: TRBJ1-4
cdr3_nt: TGCGCCAGCAGGGGACAGGAAAATGAAAAACTGTTTTTT
cdr3_aa: CASRGQENEKLFF

v_call: TRBV2
d_call: NA
j_call: TRBJ2-5
cdr3_nt: TGTGCCAGCAGCGCTGCGGTTTGGACCCAGTACTTC
cdr3_aa: CASSAAVWTQYF

v_call: TRBV9
d_call: NA
j_call: TRBJ2-3
cdr3_nt: TGTGCCAGCAGCGTTGGTCCTTTCACAGATACGCAGTATTTT
cdr3_aa: CASSVGPFTDTQYF

v_call: TRBV5-1
d_call: NA
j_call: TRBJ2-3
cdr3_nt: TGCGCCAGCAGCTTGGCCTTGGAGGCAGGGGGGAGCACAGATACGCAGTATTTT
cdr3_aa: CASSLALEAGGSTDTQYF

v_call: TRBV14
d_call: NA
j_call: TRBJ2-1
cdr3_nt: TGTGCCAGCAGCCAAGCTCGCGAGCAGTTCTTC
cdr3_aa: CASSQAREQFF

v_call: TRBV4-3
d_call: NA
j_call: TRBJ1-4
cdr3_nt: TGCGCCAGCAGCCGCCCTGCAACTAATGAAAAACTGTTTTTT
cdr3_aa: CASSRPATNEKLFF

v_call: TRBV9
d_call: NA
j_call: TRBJ2-7
cdr3_nt: TGTGCCAGCAGCGTCAACCCTGGGACAGCGGGCGAGCAGTACTTC
cdr3_aa: CASSVNPGTAGEQYF

v_call: TRBV5-4
d_call: NA
j_call: TRBJ1-5
cdr3_nt: TGTGCCAGCAGCAGGGGTACAGGGAACAATCAGCCCCAGCATTTT
cdr3_aa: CASSRGTGNNQPQHF

v_call: TRBV5-1
d_call: NA
j_call: TRBJ2-1
cdr3_nt: TGCGCCAGCAGCTTGGGGCAGGTCAATGAGCAGTTCTTC
cdr3_aa: CASSLGQVNEQFF

v_call: TRBV5-1
d_call: NA
j_call: TRBJ2-3
cdr3_nt: TGCGCCAGCAGCTTGGGTGTTGGGGATGTCACAGATACGCAGTATTTT
cdr3_aa: CASSLGVGDVTDTQYF

v_call: TRBV4-1
d_call: NA
j_call: TRBJ1-2
cdr3_nt: TGCGCCAGCAGCGACGAGGGAGGGTATGGCTACACCTTC
cdr3_aa: CASSDEGGYGYTF

v_call: TRBV10-3
d_call: NA
j_call: TRBJ2-2
cdr3_nt: TGTGCCACCGCTACACCAAACACCGGGGAGCTGTTTTTT
cdr3_aa: CATATPNTGELFF